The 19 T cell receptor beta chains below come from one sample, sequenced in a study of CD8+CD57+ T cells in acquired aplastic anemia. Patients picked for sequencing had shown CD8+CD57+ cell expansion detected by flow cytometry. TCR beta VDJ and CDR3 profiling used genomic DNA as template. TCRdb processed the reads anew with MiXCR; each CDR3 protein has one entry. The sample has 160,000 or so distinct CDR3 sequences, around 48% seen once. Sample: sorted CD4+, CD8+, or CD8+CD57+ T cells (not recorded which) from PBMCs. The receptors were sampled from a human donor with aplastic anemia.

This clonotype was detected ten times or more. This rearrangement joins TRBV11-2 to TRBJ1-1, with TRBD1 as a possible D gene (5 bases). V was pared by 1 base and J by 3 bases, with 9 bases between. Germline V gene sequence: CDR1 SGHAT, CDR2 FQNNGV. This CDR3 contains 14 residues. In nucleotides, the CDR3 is TGTGCCAGCAGCTTAGTACCAGGGTACACTGAAGCTTTCTTT. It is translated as CASSLVPGYTEAFF.

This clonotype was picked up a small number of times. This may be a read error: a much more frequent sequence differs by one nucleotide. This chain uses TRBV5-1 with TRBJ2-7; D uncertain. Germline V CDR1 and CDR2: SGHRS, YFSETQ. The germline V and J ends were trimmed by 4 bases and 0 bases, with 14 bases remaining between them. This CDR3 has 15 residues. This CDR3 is CASSQDGGSSYEQYF. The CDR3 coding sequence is TGCGCCAGCAGCCAGGACGGTGGCAGCTCCTACGAGCAGTACTTC.

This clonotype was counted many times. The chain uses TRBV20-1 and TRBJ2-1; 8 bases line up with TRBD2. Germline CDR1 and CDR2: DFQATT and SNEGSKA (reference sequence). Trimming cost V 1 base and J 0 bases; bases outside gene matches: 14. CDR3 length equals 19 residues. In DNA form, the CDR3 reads TGCAGTGCTAGAGCCCGGAGTAGCGGGATAAAGAGCTCCTACAATGAGCAGTTCTTC. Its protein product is CSARARSSGIKSSYNEQFF.

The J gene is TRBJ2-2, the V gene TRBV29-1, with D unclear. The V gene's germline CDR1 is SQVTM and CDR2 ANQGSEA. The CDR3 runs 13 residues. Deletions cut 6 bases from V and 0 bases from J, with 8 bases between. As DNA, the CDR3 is TGCAGCGTCGCAGTATCGAACACCGGGGAGCTGTTTTTT. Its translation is CSVAVSNTGELFF.

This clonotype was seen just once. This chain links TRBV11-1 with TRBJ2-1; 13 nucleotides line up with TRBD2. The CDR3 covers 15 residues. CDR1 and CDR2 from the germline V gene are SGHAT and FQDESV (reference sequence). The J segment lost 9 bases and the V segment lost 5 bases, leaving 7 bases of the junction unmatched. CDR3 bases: TGTGCCAGCAGCACCCGGACTAGCGGGGGCGTTGAGCAGTTCTTC. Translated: CASSTRTSGGVEQFF.

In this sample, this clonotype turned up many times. Here the CDR3 reads CSARSARGIQHDTQYF. CDR3 coding DNA: TGCAGTGCTAGATCCGCCAGGGGAATCCAACACGATACGCAGTATTTT. The chain combines TRBV20-1 with TRBJ2-3; TRBD1 is a possible D gene (6 bases). Between the trimmed V and J ends, which lost 2 bases and 6 bases, there was a span of 21 bases. The germline V gene has CDR1 DFQATT and CDR2 SNEGSKA (reference sequence). The CDR3 has 16 amino acids.

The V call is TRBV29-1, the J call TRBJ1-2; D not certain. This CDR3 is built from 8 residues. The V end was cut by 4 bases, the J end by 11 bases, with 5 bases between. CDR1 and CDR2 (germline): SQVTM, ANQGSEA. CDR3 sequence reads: CSVGDYTF. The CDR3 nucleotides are TGCAGCGTTGGTGATTACACCTTC.

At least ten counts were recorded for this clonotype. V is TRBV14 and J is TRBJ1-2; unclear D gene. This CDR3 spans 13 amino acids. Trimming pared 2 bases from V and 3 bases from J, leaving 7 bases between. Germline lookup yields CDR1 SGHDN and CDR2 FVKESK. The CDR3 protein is CASSQFGDYGYTF. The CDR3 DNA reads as TGTGCCAGCAGCCAATTCGGAGACTATGGCTACACCTTC.

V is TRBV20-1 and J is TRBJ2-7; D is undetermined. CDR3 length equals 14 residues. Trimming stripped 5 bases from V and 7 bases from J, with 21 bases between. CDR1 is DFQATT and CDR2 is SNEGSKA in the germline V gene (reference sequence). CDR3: CSAHGSQHHYEQYF. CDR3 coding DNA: TGCAGTGCTCACGGGTCCCAACACCACTATGAGCAGTACTTC.

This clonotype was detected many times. The CDR3 nucleotides are TGTGCCAGCAGCAACCCGACAGACACCATATATTTT. As protein: CASSNPTDTIYF. V is TRBV7-2 and J is TRBJ1-3; tentatively, D is TRBD1 (5 bases). V was shortened by 5 bases and J by 8 bases, with 10 bases between the two germline ends. This CDR3 spans 12 amino acids. Germline CDR1 is SGHTA and CDR2 is FQGNSA. Based on the CDR3 plus reference TRBV7-2 and TRBJ1-3, the full variable domain is GAGVSQSPSNKVTEKGKDVELRCDPISGHTALYWYRQSLGQGLEFLIYFQGNSAPDKSGLPSDRFSAERTGGSVSTLTIQRTQQEDSAVYLCASSNPTDTIYFGEGSWLTVV.

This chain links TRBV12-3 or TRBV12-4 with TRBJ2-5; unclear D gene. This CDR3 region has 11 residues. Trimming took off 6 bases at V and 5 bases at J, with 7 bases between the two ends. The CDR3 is CASRRRETQYF. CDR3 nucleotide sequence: TGTGCCAGCAGGAGGCGGGAGACCCAGTACTTC.

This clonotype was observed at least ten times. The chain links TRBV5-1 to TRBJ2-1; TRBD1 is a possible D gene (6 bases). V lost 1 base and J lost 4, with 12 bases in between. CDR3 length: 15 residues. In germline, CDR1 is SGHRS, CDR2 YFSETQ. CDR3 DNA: TGCGCCAGCAGCTTGCAGGGTAGGGGGTACAATGAGCAGTTCTTC. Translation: CASSLQGRGYNEQFF.

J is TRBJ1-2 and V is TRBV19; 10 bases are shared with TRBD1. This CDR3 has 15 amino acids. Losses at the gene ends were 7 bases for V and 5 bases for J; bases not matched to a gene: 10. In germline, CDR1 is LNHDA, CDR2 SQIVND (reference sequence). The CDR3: CASIATGGVGYGYTF. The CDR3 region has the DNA TGTGCCAGTATTGCGACAGGGGGCGTCGGTTATGGCTACACCTTC.

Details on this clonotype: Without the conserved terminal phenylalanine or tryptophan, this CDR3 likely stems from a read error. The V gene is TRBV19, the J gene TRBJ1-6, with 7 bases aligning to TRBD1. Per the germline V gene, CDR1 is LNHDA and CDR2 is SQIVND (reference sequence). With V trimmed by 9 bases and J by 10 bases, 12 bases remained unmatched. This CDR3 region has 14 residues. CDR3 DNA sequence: TGTGCCAGCACCTCGACAGGGCTTGGATCACCCCTCCACTCT. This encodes CASTSTGLGSPLHS.

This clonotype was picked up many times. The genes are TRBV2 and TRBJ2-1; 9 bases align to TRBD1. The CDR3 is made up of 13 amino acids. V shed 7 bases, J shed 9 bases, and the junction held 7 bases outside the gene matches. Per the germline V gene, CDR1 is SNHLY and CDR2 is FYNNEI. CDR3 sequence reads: CASKRQGVREQFF. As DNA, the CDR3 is TGTGCCAGCAAGCGACAGGGGGTCCGTGAGCAGTTCTTC.

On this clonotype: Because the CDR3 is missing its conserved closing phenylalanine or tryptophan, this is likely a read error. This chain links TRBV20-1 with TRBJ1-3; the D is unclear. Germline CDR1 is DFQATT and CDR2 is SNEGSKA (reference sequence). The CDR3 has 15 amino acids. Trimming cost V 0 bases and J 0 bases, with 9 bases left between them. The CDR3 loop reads CSARDSSSSGNTIYY. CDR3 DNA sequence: TGCAGTGCTAGAGATTCTTCGAGCTCTGGAAACACCATATATTAT.

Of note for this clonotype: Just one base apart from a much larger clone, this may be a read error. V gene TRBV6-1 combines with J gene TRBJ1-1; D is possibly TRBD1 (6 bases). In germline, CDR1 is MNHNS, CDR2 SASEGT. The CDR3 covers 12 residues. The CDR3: CTSRTVNTEAFF. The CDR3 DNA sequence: TGTACCAGCAGGACAGTGAACACTGAAGCTTTCTTT.

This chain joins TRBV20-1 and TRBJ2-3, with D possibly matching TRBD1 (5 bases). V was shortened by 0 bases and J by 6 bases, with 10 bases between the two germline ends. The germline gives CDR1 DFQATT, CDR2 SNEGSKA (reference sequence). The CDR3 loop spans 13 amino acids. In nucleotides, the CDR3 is TGCAGTGCTAGAGAAGGGGCACGCGATACGCAGTATTTT. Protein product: CSAREGARDTQYF.

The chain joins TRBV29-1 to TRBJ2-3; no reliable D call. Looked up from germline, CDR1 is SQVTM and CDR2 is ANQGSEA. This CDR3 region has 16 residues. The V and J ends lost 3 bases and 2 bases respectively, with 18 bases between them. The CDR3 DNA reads TGCAGCGTTGAGGACGGCATAGGGCACCACACAGATACGCAGTATTTT. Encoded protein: CSVEDGIGHHTDTQYF.